This T cell receptor beta chain was sequenced in a study of beta chain features in type 1 diabetes. Overall study context: Investigators examined nearly 110,000,000 sorted cells across all samples.

Every isolated RNA sample was fully reverse transcribed, so sequencing captured expressed TCRB transcripts. The assay was immunoSEQ multiplex PCR, and TCRdb's table has in-frame clones only and misses some. This table has 300,000 to 350,000 clones, roughly 14% appearing once. In the case of this clone: The target antigen is unknown.

Findings and limits, study-wide: Patients' naive, central memory and regulatory TCRB repertoires appeared more alike than those of healthy donors. For Type 1 diabetes patients, all four CD4+ subsets carried TCRB CDR3s that were moderately but significantly shorter. The question of HLA type influencing TCRB rearrangement was one that remained unresolved here.

This CDR3 comprises 13 residues. Germline V gene data show CDR1 as SQVTM and CDR2 as ANQGSEA. The J segment lost 6 bases and the V segment lost 6 bases, leaving 5 bases of the junction unmatched. This sequence joins TRBV29-1 and TRBJ1-4, with 9 bases fitting TRBD1. The clonotype originates from a woman aged 18-29 years with type 1 diabetes. Sequencing was performed on naive CD4+ T cells from blood. The CDR3 nucleotides read TGCAGCGTCGGAGGGACAGGGTATGAAAAACTGTTTTTT. It specifies CSVGGTGYEKLFF.